These 20 T cell receptor beta chains were sequenced from one sample in a study of spatial heterogeneity in lung cancer. Time point described: blood at routine non-recurrence follow-up after resection. TCRdb independently ran MiXCR on the 5' RACE reads; one entry per CDR3 protein. The data hold approximately 110,000 distinct CDR3 sequences, with about a tenth observed a single time. Sequencing used PBMCs, obtained at follow-up. All receptors derive from a female donor with early-stage non-small cell lung cancer.

This clonotype occurred a few times. The J gene is TRBJ2-1, the V gene TRBV30; no firm D call. Germline V gene data show CDR1 as GTSNPN and CDR2 as SVGIG (reference sequence). Deletions cut 0 bases from V and 6 bases from J, with 6 bases between. CDR3 size: 12 residues. CDR3 nucleotides: TGTGCCTGGAGTGTGTTCCTCAATGAGCAGTTCTTC. It translates to CAWSVFLNEQFF.

This clonotype was seen many times. This chain connects TRBV28 to TRBJ1-6, with D uncertain. With 6 bases removed from V and 0 bases from J, the gap between germline ends came to 12 bases. Germline V gene sequence: CDR1 MDHEN, CDR2 SYDVKM. There are 16 residues in the CDR3. The CDR3 protein is CASRGGGSSYNSPLHF. As DNA, the CDR3 is TGTGCCAGCAGGGGAGGAGGCAGCTCCTATAATTCACCCCTCCACTTT.

This clonotype turned up a few times. J is TRBJ2-7 and V is TRBV2; D is undetermined. The germline V gene encodes CDR1 SNHLY and CDR2 FYNNEI. The CDR3 is made up of 12 amino acids. V lost 2 bases to trimming and J lost 4 bases, with 6 bases between them. In DNA, the CDR3 is TGTGCCAGCAGTGAAAACGGGTACGAGCAGTACGTC. This translates into CASSENGYEQYV.

This clonotype turned up a few times. The V and J genes are TRBV18 and TRBJ2-5; weak D call: TRBD2 (6 bases). Trimming pared 4 bases from V and 3 bases from J, leaving 12 bases between. Looked up from germline, CDR1 is KGHSH and CDR2 is LQKENI. The CDR3 is made up of 14 amino acids. CDR3 sequence: CASSRRDGEETQYF. DNA of the CDR3: TGTGCCAGCTCACGGCGGGACGGGGAAGAGACCCAGTACTTC.

The V call is TRBV9, the J call TRBJ1-6; TRBD1 might be the D (6 bases). Trimming removed 4 bases from V and 7 bases from J, with 15 bases in between. Looked up from germline, CDR1 is SGDLS and CDR2 is YYNGEE. This CDR3 region has 15 residues. Written as DNA, the CDR3 is TGTGCCAGCAGCATAAGGGGGACAAACAATTCACCCCTCCACTTT. As protein: CASSIRGTNNSPLHF.

J is TRBJ2-7 and V is TRBV10-3; tentatively, D is TRBD2 (6 bases). Germline lookup yields CDR1 ENHRY and CDR2 SYGVKD. With 11 bases removed from V and 5 bases from J, the gap between germline ends came to 13 bases. This CDR3 region has 11 residues. The CDR3 DNA is TGTGCCGTGGGGACTTTCGACGAGCAGTACGTC. Encoded protein: CAVGTFDEQYV.

This clonotype occurred a few times. Here the CDR3 reads CASSFLSGANVLTF. Here the CDR3 DNA reads TGTGCCAGCAGTTTCCTCTCTGGGGCCAACGTCCTGACTTTC. This chain joins TRBV27 and TRBJ2-6; D not certain. This CDR3 is 14 amino acids long. V was pared by 3 bases and J by 0 bases, with 3 bases between. Germline CDR1 MNHEY, CDR2 SMNVEV (reference sequence). Based on the CDR3 plus reference TRBV27 and TRBJ2-6, the full variable domain is EAQVTQNPRYLITVTGKKLTVTCSQNMNHEYMSWYRQDPGLGLRQIYYSMNVEVTDKGDVPEGYKVSRKEKRNFPLILESPSPNQTSLYFCASSFLSGANVLTFGAGSRLTVL.

This clonotype was picked up a small number of times. The rearrangement joins TRBV21-1 to TRBJ2-4. TRBV21-1 counts as a pseudogene. This CDR3 spans 10 amino acids. For the CDR3, the DNA is TGTGCCAGCAAGAAAAACATTCAGTACTTC. Translation gives CASKKNIQYF.

The chain employs TRBV12-3 or TRBV12-4 and TRBJ2-2; TRBD1 matches 9 bases. This CDR3 contains 15 residues. The V and J ends lost 6 bases and 4 bases, in that order; junction bases with no gene match: 6. The CDR3 protein is CASRSGGQGTGELFF. In DNA, the CDR3 is TGTGCCAGCAGATCCGGGGGACAGGGCACCGGGGAGCTGTTTTTT.

The chain joins TRBV11-2 to TRBJ1-1; 7 positions agree with TRBD1. Unmatched junction bases numbered 9, after V lost 5 bases and J lost 6 bases. This CDR3 comprises 14 residues. Germline V lookup: CDR1 SGHAT, CDR2 FQNNGV. Here the CDR3 DNA reads TGTGCCAGCAGCATGACCAGGGGGGCGGCTGAAGCTTTCTTT. It encodes CASSMTRGAAEAFF. The variable domain in full, with the rest retrieved from reference TRBV11-2 and TRBJ1-1, is EAGVAQSPRYKIIEKRQSVAFWCNPISGHATLYWYQQILGQGPKLLIQFQNNGVVDDSQLPKDRFSAERLKGVDSTLKIQPAKLEDSAVYLCASSMTRGAAEAFFGQGTRLTVV.

The V gene is TRBV19, the J gene TRBJ2-1; 14 bases agree with TRBD2. Per the germline V gene, CDR1 is LNHDA and CDR2 is SQIVND (reference sequence). Trimming at V came to 4 bases and at J to 0 bases, leaving 11 bases not matched to a gene. The CDR3 loop spans 20 amino acids. CDR3 nucleotides: TGTGCCAGTAGTACATACGGACTAGCGGGAGGCCCGAGCTCCTACAATGAGCAGTTCTTC. Residues: CASSTYGLAGGPSSYNEQFF.

V is TRBV2 and J is TRBJ1-2; TRBD1 matches at 10 bases. This CDR3 region has 14 residues. V lost 5 bases to trimming and J lost 6 bases; unmatched junction nucleotides: 6. The germline V gene encodes CDR1 SNHLY and CDR2 FYNNEI. DNA of the CDR3: TGTGCCAGCAGTCGACAGGGGGCGAAGGATGGCTACACCTTC. This gives the protein CASSRQGAKDGYTF.

J is TRBJ2-1 and V is TRBV5-1; no definite D call. Germline CDR1 is SGHRS and CDR2 is YFSETQ. The CDR3 consists of 15 residues. Trimming shortened V by 0 bases and J by 4 bases, and 11 bases separated the two germline ends. The CDR3 protein is CASSLARYSYNEQFF. The CDR3 nucleotides are TGCGCCAGCAGCTTGGCCCGGTACAGTTACAATGAGCAGTTCTTC.

This clonotype was counted at least ten times. This chain uses TRBV7-9 with TRBJ1-2; unclear D gene. Germline CDR1 is SEHNR and CDR2 is FQNEAQ (reference sequence). The CDR3 runs 12 residues. The germline V and J ends were trimmed by 1 base and 4 bases, with 4 bases remaining between them. The CDR3 is CASSLDLYGYTF. In DNA, the CDR3 is TGTGCCAGCAGCTTAGACCTCTATGGCTACACCTTC. The complete variable domain, with remaining parts taken from reference TRBV7-9 and TRBJ1-2, reads DTGVSQNPRHKITKRGQNVTFRCDPISEHNRLYWYRQTLGQGPEFLTYFQNEAQLEKSRLLSDRFSAERPKGSFSTLEIQRTEQGDSAMYLCASSLDLYGYTFGSGTRLTVV.

This clonotype was detected a few times. This chain joins TRBV10-3 and TRBJ2-1; 7 nucleotides line up with TRBD2. In germline, CDR1 is ENHRY, CDR2 SYGVKD. V was clipped by 6 bases and J by 6 bases; unmatched bases: 8. The CDR3 extends over 14 amino acids. The DNA of the CDR3 is TGTGCCATCAGAGCGGGGCCCGCGCCCAATGAGCAGTTCTTC. Translation gives CAIRAGPAPNEQFF.

The chain joins TRBV2 to TRBJ1-2; D uncertain. This CDR3 has 13 residues. Looked up from germline, CDR1 is SNHLY and CDR2 is FYNNEI. V gave up 8 bases and J gave up 3 bases, with 13 bases separating them. CDR3 sequence (DNA): TGTGCCAGCGCCATTTTGGGCGACTATGGCTACACCTTC. Residues: CASAILGDYGYTF.

The chain uses TRBV6-5 and TRBJ2-3, with no clear D. The CDR3 extends over 13 amino acids. Trimming left V 6 bases short and J 9 bases short, with 16 bases between. Germline V gives CDR1 MNHEY, CDR2 SVGAGI. The CDR3, as DNA: TGTGCCAGCAGCTTCGGACCCCGCACGACGCAGTATTTT. Its translation is CASSFGPRTTQYF.

This clonotype was picked up many times. The rearrangement uses TRBV6-5 and TRBJ2-1; a weak D match, TRBD2 (6 bases). Germline CDR1 reads MNHEY; CDR2 reads SVGAGI. The CDR3 covers 15 residues. V was pared by 6 bases and J by 3 bases, with 15 bases between. Here the CDR3 DNA reads TGTGCCAGCAGGGCCCGGGAGCTCGACTACAATGAGCAGTTCTTC. As protein: CASRARELDYNEQFF.

The chain recombines TRBV7-2 with TRBJ2-1; 7 bases agree with TRBD2. The V gene end was trimmed by 3 bases and the J gene end by 4 bases; junction bases not matched to a gene: 6. This CDR3 region has 15 residues. Germline lookup yields CDR1 SGHTA and CDR2 FQGNSA. The CDR3 coding sequence is TGTGCCAGCAGCTTGGGCGGGAGTGGGTACAATGAGCAGTTCTTC. Encoded protein: CASSLGGSGYNEQFF.

This clonotype showed up many times. The rearrangement joins TRBV7-8 to TRBJ2-7, with 7 positions matching TRBD1. The CDR3 totals 13 residues. The germline gives CDR1 SGHVS, CDR2 FQNEAQ. With V trimmed by 4 bases and J by 6 bases, 6 bases remained unmatched. As DNA, the CDR3 is TGTGCCAGCAGCTGGTCGACAGGGACCGAGCAGTACGTC. It translates to CASSWSTGTEQYV.